This passage covers 11 T cell receptor beta chains from one sample sequenced in a study of control samples from healthy donors and cancer patients. TCRdb's copy holds only in-frame clones and misses some; the assay was immunoSEQ multiplex PCR. The sample lists 180,000 or so clones; 85% to 95% were seen once. The sequenced material came from blood. All receptors derive from a woman in her sixties or seventies in good health.

This chain links TRBV25-1 with TRBJ1-2, with D perhaps TRBD1 (6 bases). Trimming pared 2 bases from V and 6 bases from J, leaving 19 bases between. This CDR3 is 16 amino acids long. CDR1 is MGHDK and CDR2 is SYGVNS in the germline V gene. CDR3 nucleotide sequence: TGTGCCAGCAGTGAAGGTTCAGGGGTGTATTTGGATGGCTACACCTTC. It yields the protein CASSEGSGVYLDGYTF.

The chain carries TRBV7-2 and TRBJ1-6; D unclear. In germline, CDR1 is SGHTA, CDR2 FQGNSA. CDR3 length: 13 residues. Trimming left V 3 bases short and J 3 bases short, with 3 bases between. The CDR3 nucleotides are TGTGCCAGCAGCTTGTTCTATAATTCACCCCTCCACTTT. It codes for CASSLFYNSPLHF. Drawing the rest from reference TRBV7-2 and TRBJ1-6, the complete variable domain is GAGVSQSPSNKVTEKGKDVELRCDPISGHTALYWYRQSLGQGLEFLIYFQGNSAPDKSGLPSDRFSAERTGGSVSTLTIQRTQQEDSAVYLCASSLFYNSPLHFGNGTRLTVT.

This clone appeared once. This chain uses TRBV4-3 with TRBJ1-4; TRBD1 agrees at 8 bases. The CDR3 contains 18 residues. V lost 1 base to trimming and J lost 7 bases; unmatched junction nucleotides: 14. CDR1 LGHNA and CDR2 YSLEER come from the germline V gene. The CDR3 DNA reads TGCGCCAGCAGCCAAGTCCCTGGACAGGGAGGTTGGGGTGAAAAACTGTTTTTT. This gives the protein CASSQVPGQGGWGEKLFF.

The chain couples TRBV6-5 to TRBJ1-5; 10 positions agree with TRBD1. The germline CDR1 and CDR2 sequences are MNHEY and SVGAGI. The CDR3 extends over 15 amino acids. V shed 6 bases, J shed 1 base, and the junction held 3 bases outside the gene matches. The CDR3 protein is CASRRQGASNQPQHF. DNA of the CDR3: TGTGCCAGCAGACGACAGGGGGCGAGCAATCAGCCCCAGCATTTT.

The count of this clone is one. The chain links TRBV6-5 to TRBJ2-1, with 13 bases lining up with TRBD2. V lost 7 bases and J lost 4; bases outside the gene matches: 4. The CDR3 length is 15 residues. The germline V gene encodes CDR1 MNHEY and CDR2 SVGAGI. CDR3 bases: TGTGCCAGCACCCGGACTAGCGGGGGATACAATGAGCAGTTCTTC. Translating it yields CASTRTSGGYNEQFF.

The rearrangement links TRBV9 to TRBJ2-7; tentative D call: TRBD1 (5 bases). Trimming removed 0 bases at V and 4 bases at J, with 14 bases between. This CDR3 comprises 15 residues. CDR1 SGDLS and CDR2 YYNGEE come from the germline V gene. CDR3 loop: CASSVDLGRRYEQYF. In DNA, the CDR3 is TGTGCCAGCAGCGTAGATTTGGGGCGACGGTACGAGCAGTACTTC.

The CDR3, as DNA: TGCGCCAGCAGCTTGGAGAAGGGGACAGCTTTCTTT. As protein: CASSLEKGTAFF. This chain connects TRBV5-1 to TRBJ1-1, with a tentative D call TRBD1 (5 bases). Germline loops: CDR1 SGHRS, CDR2 YFSETQ. The CDR3 has 12 amino acids. V was clipped by 0 bases and J by 10 bases, with 10 bases between them.

The chain couples TRBV3-1 (or the pseudogene TRBV3-2) to TRBJ1-1; tentative D call: TRBD1 (5 bases). The CDR3 covers 15 residues. The germline V gene encodes CDR1 LGHDT and CDR2 YNNKEL (reference sequence). V lost 3 bases to trimming and J lost 1 base, with 12 bases between them. CDR3 sequence: CASSQSRVGNTEAFF. As DNA, the CDR3 is TGTGCCAGCAGCCAGTCCAGGGTGGGGAACACTGAAGCTTTCTTT.

The chain combines TRBV10-3 with TRBJ1-3; 8 bases are shared with TRBD1. Germline assignment: CDR1 ENHRY and CDR2 SYGVKD. With 3 bases clipped from V and 4 bases from J, the junction kept 5 bases outside the gene matches. The CDR3 has 15 amino acids. CDR3 region: CAISDRTGLGNTIYF. CDR3 nucleotide sequence: TGTGCCATCAGTGATCGGACAGGGTTGGGAAACACCATATATTTT.

This clone was seen a handful of times. The rearrangement uses TRBV5-6 and TRBJ1-4; 7 positions match TRBD1. The CDR3 has 17 residues. V was clipped by 0 bases and J by 5 bases; unmatched bases: 10. CDR1 SGHDT and CDR2 YYEEEE come from the germline V gene. The CDR3 protein is CASSLVKTGESNEKLFF. CDR3 bases: TGTGCCAGCAGCTTGGTGAAAACAGGGGAGAGCAATGAAAAACTGTTTTTT.

The chain combines TRBV12-3 or TRBV12-4 with TRBJ2-7; TRBD1 might be the D (6 bases). This CDR3 has 12 amino acids. Trimming removed 5 bases at V and 6 bases at J, with 11 bases between. The CDR3 nucleotides are TGTGCCAGCAGTCCCCCCAGGGGCGAGCAGTACTTC. Translation gives CASSPPRGEQYF.